The 14 T cell receptor beta chains given below trace back to one sample, sequenced in a study of regulatory T cells in long-lasting Graves disease. Described time point: newly diagnosed GD, antithyroid drugs for less than 3 months. The TCR library was made from RNA extracted from PBMCs. To make TCR beta libraries, researchers used iRepertoire HTBI primers and Arm-PCR of CDR3 regions. TCRdb recomputed calls from the multiplex PCR reads with MiXCR, one row per CDR3 protein. The data hold hundreds of thousands of distinct CDR3 sequences, with around 15% observed a single time. The data also belong to a second study, concerning T cells in Graves' hyperthyroidism and ophthalmopathy.

Sequenced material: peripheral blood mononuclear cells (PBMCs), taken at new diagnosis, from a patient treated with antithyroid drugs. The origin of the receptors is a man aged 35-49 years with Graves disease.

This sequence joins TRBV5-1 and TRBJ2-3, with 12 nucleotides matching TRBD2. The germline gives CDR1 SGHRS, CDR2 YFSETQ. Unmatched junction bases numbered 6, after V lost 4 bases and J lost 3 bases. This CDR3 is built from 16 residues. CDR3 sequence reads: CASSATSGGPTDTQYF. The CDR3 coding sequence is TGCGCCAGCAGCGCGACTAGCGGGGGACCTACAGATACGCAGTATTTT.

This clonotype was observed many times. The gene calls are TRBV2 and TRBJ2-5; no clear D. Trimming cost V 6 bases and J 5 bases, with 7 bases left between them. The germline V gene encodes CDR1 SNHLY and CDR2 FYNNEI. This CDR3 is built from 11 residues. CDR3 amino acids: CASRQGETQYF. DNA for the CDR3: TGTGCCAGCAGGCAAGGGGAGACCCAGTACTTC.

This clonotype was detected a few times. The chain joins TRBV12-3 or TRBV12-4 to TRBJ2-5; no clear D gene. V lost 2 bases and J lost 11, with 12 bases in between. The CDR3 covers 12 residues. DNA of the CDR3: TGTGCCAGCAGTTTAAGGTATAGTGAGCAGTACTTC. Protein sequence: CASSLRYSEQYF.

This clonotype has a count of ten or more. This chain links TRBV7-2 with TRBJ2-1; 7 nucleotides line up with TRBD1. The CDR3 spans 14 residues. Germline V gene lookup returns CDR1 SGHTA and CDR2 FQGNSA. Unmatched junction bases numbered 2, after V lost 3 bases and J lost 3 bases. This CDR3 reads CASSFDRVYNEQFF. As DNA, the CDR3 is TGTGCCAGCAGCTTCGACAGGGTCTACAATGAGCAGTTCTTC. The full variable domain, completed using reference TRBV7-2 and TRBJ2-1, is GAGVSQSPSNKVTEKGKDVELRCDPISGHTALYWYRQSLGQGLEFLIYFQGNSAPDKSGLPSDRFSAERTGGSVSTLTIQRTQQEDSAVYLCASSFDRVYNEQFFGPGTRLTVL.

This clonotype was found a few times. V is TRBV10-3 and J is TRBJ1-5; TRBD1 matches 7 bases. This CDR3 spans 13 amino acids. V shed 3 bases and J 5 bases; nucleotides not matched to a gene: 1. Germline CDR1 is ENHRY and CDR2 is SYGVKD. The CDR3: CAISDQGDQPQHF. The CDR3 DNA reads TGTGCCATCAGTGATCAGGGGGATCAGCCCCAGCATTTT.

This clonotype came up many times. The chain uses TRBV29-1 and TRBJ2-3, with 8 bases lining up with TRBD2. Germline-derived CDR1 and CDR2 are SQVTM and ANQGSEA. This CDR3 contains 11 residues. With V trimmed by 7 bases and J by 9 bases, 6 bases remained unmatched. CDR3 in amino acids: CSGRRGRTQYF. The CDR3 nucleotides are TGCAGCGGTCGGCGCGGGAGGACGCAGTATTTT.

This clonotype has only a few counts. The CDR3 does not close with the conserved phenylalanine or tryptophan, likely indicating a read error. The chain couples TRBV6-2 or TRBV6-3 to TRBJ2-7; D is ambiguous. The CDR3 contains 15 residues. Per germline, CDR1 MNHEY and CDR2 SVGEGT. Trimming pared 3 bases from V and 4 bases from J, leaving 16 bases between. CDR3 region: CASSYNPPGLYEQYL. In DNA form, the CDR3 reads TGTGCCAGCAGTTATAATCCTCCTGGGCTTTACGAGCAGTACCTC.

In its sample, this clonotype was seen many times. This chain uses TRBV20-1 with TRBJ2-7; TRBD2 agrees at 10 bases. Germline V gene lookup returns CDR1 DFQATT and CDR2 SNEGSKA (reference sequence). V gave up 1 base and J gave up 4 bases; unmatched junction bases: 4. This CDR3 contains 14 residues. The CDR3 is CSARGGLAAYEQYF. In nucleotides, the CDR3 is TGCAGTGCTAGAGGAGGACTAGCGGCTTACGAGCAGTACTTC.

This clonotype was seen ten or more times. The rearrangement joins TRBV29-1 to TRBJ2-3, with no clear D. CDR1 and CDR2 (germline): SQVTM, ANQGSEA. Trimming took off 3 bases at V and 4 bases at J, with 11 bases between the two ends. The CDR3 is 13 residues long. The CDR3 spells CSVDRQRPDTQYF. The CDR3 region has the DNA TGCAGCGTTGACAGGCAAAGGCCAGATACGCAGTATTTT.

This clonotype showed up many times. The V call is TRBV7-8, the J call TRBJ1-3; 7 positions match TRBD1. The CDR3 sequence is 17 residues long. Germline CDR1 and CDR2: SGHVS and FQNEAQ. The V and J ends lost 3 bases and 4 bases, in that order; junction bases with no gene match: 12. CDR3 residues: CASSFHRQGIIGNTIYF. CDR3 bases: TGTGCCAGCAGCTTCCATCGACAGGGCATAATAGGAAACACCATATATTTT.

In this sample, this clonotype turned up many times. The rearrangement links TRBV10-3 to TRBJ1-5; D unclear. There are 13 residues in the CDR3. Germline CDR1 is ENHRY and CDR2 is SYGVKD. The V end lost 5 bases, the J end lost 4 bases, and 9 bases lay between the germline ends. Here the CDR3 reads CAISSDENQPQHF. DNA for the CDR3: TGTGCCATCAGTTCCGACGAGAATCAGCCCCAGCATTTT.

As DNA, the CDR3 is TGTGCCAGTAGTATTTCCCGAGACAGGGACCGCAATCAGCCCCAGCATTTT. Its translation: CASSISRDRDRNQPQHF. The rearrangement links TRBV19 to TRBJ1-5, with 7 nucleotides matching TRBD1. Germline V gives CDR1 LNHDA, CDR2 SQIVND (reference sequence). CDR3 length: 17 amino acids. J lost 2 bases, V lost 3 bases, and 10 bases had no gene match.

This clonotype came up many times. The chain joins TRBV29-1 to TRBJ2-7; 7 nucleotides align to TRBD2. Germline CDR1 SQVTM, CDR2 ANQGSEA. The trim removed 7 bases at V and 5 bases at J, leaving 8 bases unmatched. The CDR3 consists of 12 residues. The CDR3 reads CSAWEGSHEQYF. DNA of the CDR3: TGCAGCGCATGGGAGGGGTCCCACGAGCAGTACTTC.

This clonotype was detected many times. One end of the junction varies from germline; a read error may be responsible. The V gene is TRBV5-1, the J gene TRBJ2-3, with 7 nucleotides matching TRBD1. The CDR3 covers 16 residues. In germline, CDR1 is SGHRS, CDR2 YFSETQ. For the CDR3, the DNA is TGTGCCAGCAGCTTAGGGACAGCCAGGATCACAGATACGCAGTATTTT. Translation: CASSLGTARITDTQYF.